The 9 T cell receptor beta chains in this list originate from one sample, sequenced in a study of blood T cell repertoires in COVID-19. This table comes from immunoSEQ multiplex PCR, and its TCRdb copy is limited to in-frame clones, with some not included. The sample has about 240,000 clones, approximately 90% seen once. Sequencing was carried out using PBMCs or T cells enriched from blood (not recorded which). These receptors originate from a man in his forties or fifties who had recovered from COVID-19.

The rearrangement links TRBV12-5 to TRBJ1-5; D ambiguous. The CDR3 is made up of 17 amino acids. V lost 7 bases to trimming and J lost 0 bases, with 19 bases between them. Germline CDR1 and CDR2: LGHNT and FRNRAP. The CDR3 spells CASAPGRRIDSNQPQHF. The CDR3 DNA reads TGTGCTAGTGCCCCCGGGAGGAGGATCGATAGCAATCAGCCCCAGCATTTT. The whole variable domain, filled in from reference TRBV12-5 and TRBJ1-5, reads DARVTQTPRHKVTEMGQEVTMRCQPILGHNTVFWYRQTMMQGLELLAYFRNRAPLDDSGMPKDRFSAEMPDATLATLKIQPSEPRDSAVYFCASAPGRRIDSNQPQHFGDGTRLSIL.

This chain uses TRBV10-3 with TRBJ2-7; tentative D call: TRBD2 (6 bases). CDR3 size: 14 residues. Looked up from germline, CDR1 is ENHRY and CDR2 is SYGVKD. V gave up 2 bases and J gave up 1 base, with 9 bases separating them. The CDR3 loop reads CAISESGRSYEQYF. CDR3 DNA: TGTGCCATCAGTGAGAGCGGGCGATCCTACGAGCAGTACTTC.

The CDR3 protein is CASSILTGTEAFF. As DNA, the CDR3 is TGCGCCAGCAGCATTCTGACGGGCACTGAAGCTTTCTTT. The chain couples TRBV5-1 to TRBJ1-1; no definite D call. Per the germline V gene, CDR1 is SGHRS and CDR2 is YFSETQ. This CDR3 region has 13 residues. Trimming shortened V by 4 bases and J by 4 bases, and 11 bases separated the two germline ends.

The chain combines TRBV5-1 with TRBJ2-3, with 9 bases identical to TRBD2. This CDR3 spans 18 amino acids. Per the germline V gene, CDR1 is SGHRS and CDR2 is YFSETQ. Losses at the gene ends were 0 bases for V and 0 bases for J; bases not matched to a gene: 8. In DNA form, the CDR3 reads TGCGCCAGCAGCTTGGAGGGGCCTAGCGGGGTGAGCACAGATACGCAGTATTTT. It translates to CASSLEGPSGVSTDTQYF.

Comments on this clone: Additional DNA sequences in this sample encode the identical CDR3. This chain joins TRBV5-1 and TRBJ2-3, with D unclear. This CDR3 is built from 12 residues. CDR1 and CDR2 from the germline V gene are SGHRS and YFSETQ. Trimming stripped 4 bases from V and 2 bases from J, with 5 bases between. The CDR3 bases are TGCGCCAGCAGCCTCTCCACAGATACGCAGTATTTT. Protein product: CASSLSTDTQYF.

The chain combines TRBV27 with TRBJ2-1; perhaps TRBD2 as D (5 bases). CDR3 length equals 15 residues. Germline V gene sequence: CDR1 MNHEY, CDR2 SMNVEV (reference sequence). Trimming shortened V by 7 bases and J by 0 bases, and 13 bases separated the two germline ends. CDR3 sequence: CASTFGMGSYNEQFF. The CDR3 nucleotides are TGTGCCAGCACCTTCGGGATGGGCTCCTACAATGAGCAGTTCTTC.

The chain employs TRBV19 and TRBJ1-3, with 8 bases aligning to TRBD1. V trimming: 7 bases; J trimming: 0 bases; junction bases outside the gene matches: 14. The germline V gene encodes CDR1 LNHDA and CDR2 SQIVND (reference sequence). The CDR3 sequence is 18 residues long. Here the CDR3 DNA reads TGTGCCAGTATTGACGACAGGGGCCTAACCCCCTCTGGAAACACCATATATTTT. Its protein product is CASIDDRGLTPSGNTIYF.

This CDR3 reads CASSADPRGRETQYF. CDR3 nucleotides: TGTGCCAGCAGCGCCGACCCCAGGGGCCGGGAGACCCAGTACTTC. The chain links TRBV11-3 to TRBJ2-5; D is perhaps TRBD1 (6 bases). The germline gives CDR1 SGHNT, CDR2 YENEEA. With 5 bases removed from V and 5 bases from J, the gap between germline ends came to 18 bases. CDR3 length: 15 amino acids.

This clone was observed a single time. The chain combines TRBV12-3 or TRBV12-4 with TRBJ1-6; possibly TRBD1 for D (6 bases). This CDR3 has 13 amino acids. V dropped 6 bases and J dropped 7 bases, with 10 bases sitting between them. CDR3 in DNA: TGTGCCAGCAGCCCAGGGGCCAATTCACCCCTCCACTTT. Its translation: CASSPGANSPLHF.